Following are 25 T cell receptor beta chains from one sample sequenced in a study of T cells expressing NK-cell markers. From its re-call of the 5' RACE reads, TCRdb lists each CDR3 protein once, without DNA. This sample's table reports about 550,000 distinct CDR3 sequences. The sample taken for sequencing was blood T cells: a sorted CD56 or NKG2C T cell subset, CD4+ or CD8+ T cells, or bulk PBMC T cells (not recorded which). The receptors were gathered from a young man in good health.

The chain carries TRBV11-2 and TRBJ2-1; TCRdb proposes TRBD2, but this gene call is untestable without DNA. CDR3 length: 16 amino acids. CDR1 is SGHAT, CDR2 FQNNGV, per germline. CDR3 in amino acids: CASSLDYGLGVNEQFF. The whole variable domain, filled in from reference TRBV11-2 and TRBJ2-1, reads EAGVAQSPRYKIIEKRQSVAFWCNPISGHATLYWYQQILGQGPKLLIQFQNNGVVDDSQLPKDRFSAERLKGVDSTLKIQPAKLEDSAVYLCASSLDYGLGVNEQFFGPGTRLTVL.

The chain carries TRBV6-2 or TRBV6-3 and TRBJ2-3; there is no DNA to check the TCRdb D call of TRBD1. The CDR3 consists of 20 residues. Per the germline V gene, CDR1 is MNHEY and CDR2 is SVGEGT. The CDR3 spells CASRKTGYRGSLEDTDTQYF.

The rearrangement uses TRBV18 and TRBJ2-1. Per the germline V gene, CDR1 is KGHSH and CDR2 is LQKENI. CDR3 length equals 12 residues. The CDR3 protein is CASSPLGNEQFF.

The V and J genes are TRBV5-5 and TRBJ2-1; the TRBD1 assignment by TCRdb is unverifiable without DNA. This CDR3 is 17 amino acids long. From germline, CDR1 is SGHKS and CDR2 YYEKEE (reference sequence). The CDR3 loop is CASSWDGGFSSYNEQFF.

This rearrangement joins TRBV29-1 to TRBJ1-2; TCRdb's D gene call, TRBD1, goes unchecked for lack of DNA. The length of the CDR3 is 11 residues. Per the germline V gene, CDR1 is SQVTM and CDR2 is ANQGSEA. CDR3: CSAGTVYGYTF.

The genes are TRBV6-5 and TRBJ1-1. Germline CDR1 reads MNHEY; CDR2 reads SVGAGI. The CDR3 has 16 residues. The CDR3 region is CASSYGPQGGGTEAFF.

This rearrangement joins TRBV12-3 or TRBV12-4 to TRBJ2-1; TCRdb gives TRBD1 as the D gene, but with no DNA this cannot be confirmed. CDR3 length equals 15 residues. The CDR3 sequence: CASSFGGTGYNEQFF.

V gene TRBV12-3 or TRBV12-4 combines with J gene TRBJ2-3; the D gene TCRdb calls, TRBD2, cannot be checked with no DNA. The CDR3 totals 15 residues. CDR3 loop: CASSSHSGSPDTQYF.

The chain uses TRBV20-1 and TRBJ2-1; the TRBD2 assignment by TCRdb is unverifiable without DNA. There are 15 residues in the CDR3. The germline CDR1 and CDR2 sequences are DFQATT and SNEGSKA (reference sequence). CDR3 amino acids: CSAKAGTSSYNEQFF.

The CDR3 sequence is CASRIGTGLYGYTF. The chain recombines TRBV12-3 or TRBV12-4 with TRBJ1-2; the TCRdb call, TRBD1, lacks DNA for checking. The CDR3 consists of 14 residues.

The genes are TRBV12-3 or TRBV12-4 and TRBJ1-5. CDR3 length: 17 residues. This chain's CDR3 is CASSLGRGGDSNQPQHF.

The V call is TRBV20-1, the J call TRBJ2-4; TCRdb outputs TRBD2, but without DNA this stays unchecked. In germline, CDR1 is DFQATT, CDR2 SNEGSKA (reference sequence). The CDR3 loop spans 15 amino acids. The CDR3 sequence: CSAGRGASTGNIQYF.

The chain uses TRBV7-9 and TRBJ2-1; TCRdb's D call of TRBD2 is untestable without DNA. Looked up from germline, CDR1 is SEHNR and CDR2 is FQNEAQ (reference sequence). The CDR3 runs to 13 residues. The CDR3 region is CASNRAPNNEQFF.

The J gene is TRBJ2-1, the V gene TRBV10-3; the D gene TCRdb calls, TRBD1, cannot be checked with no DNA. CDR3 length: 13 amino acids. Looked up from germline, CDR1 is ENHRY and CDR2 is SYGVKD. The CDR3 loop reads CAIAKGAGNEQFF.

The chain couples TRBV12-3 or TRBV12-4 to TRBJ2-1; TCRdb gives TRBD1 as the D gene, but with no DNA this cannot be confirmed. This CDR3 has 14 residues. The CDR3 region is CASRGTAGESEQFF.

V gene TRBV10-3 combines with J gene TRBJ2-3; TCRdb indicates TRBD2, and absent DNA this call remains unverified. The CDR3 extends over 15 amino acids. Germline V CDR1 and CDR2: ENHRY, SYGVKD. This CDR3 reads CAISEAGGLADTQYF.

The rearrangement joins TRBV7-2 to TRBJ2-1; the TCRdb call, TRBD2, lacks DNA for checking. From germline, CDR1 is SGHTA and CDR2 FQGNSA. The CDR3 consists of 15 residues. This chain's CDR3 is CASSQWTSGRNEQFF.

CDR3 protein: CASRMDRAQETQYF. This chain uses TRBV10-1 with TRBJ2-5; TCRdb gives TRBD1 as the D gene, but with no DNA this cannot be confirmed. The CDR3 has 14 amino acids. Germline CDR1 and CDR2: WNHNN and SYGVQD (reference sequence).

The chain uses TRBV28 and TRBJ2-3; the TRBD1 assignment by TCRdb is unverifiable without DNA. Germline-derived CDR1 and CDR2 are MDHEN and SYDVKM. The CDR3 consists of 16 residues. CDR3 in amino acids: CASTPAAGSATDTQYF.

J is TRBJ2-3 and V is TRBV12-3 or TRBV12-4. The CDR3 length is 13 residues. The CDR3 here is CASTGRLTDTQYF.

The chain has TRBV7-2 and TRBJ2-3; as DNA is missing, the TRBD2 call by TCRdb cannot be tested. Germline V lookup: CDR1 SGHTA, CDR2 FQGNSA. The CDR3 loop spans 17 amino acids. The CDR3 spells CASSFVLGTTHTDTQYF.

The V call is TRBV11-2, the J call TRBJ2-1. The germline V gene has CDR1 SGHAT and CDR2 FQNNGV. The CDR3 loop spans 12 amino acids. CDR3 sequence: CASSLVGPEQFF.

The chain carries TRBV2 and TRBJ2-7; TCRdb names TRBD1, which stays unverified in the absence of DNA. The CDR3 runs 13 residues. Germline V gene sequence: CDR1 SNHLY, CDR2 FYNNEI. The CDR3 protein is CASSGSRAYEQYF.

The chain carries TRBV20-1 and TRBJ1-3; TCRdb picks TRBD1, but there is no DNA to check that call. The CDR3 covers 14 residues. CDR1 is DFQATT and CDR2 is SNEGSKA in the germline V gene (reference sequence). CDR3 sequence: CSAIDRGHGNTIYF.

The chain has TRBV7-6 and TRBJ2-1; TCRdb lists TRBD1, though no DNA is available to test this call. In germline, CDR1 is SGHVS, CDR2 FNYEAQ. The CDR3 extends over 15 amino acids. The CDR3 region is CASSLDGTYYNEQFF.